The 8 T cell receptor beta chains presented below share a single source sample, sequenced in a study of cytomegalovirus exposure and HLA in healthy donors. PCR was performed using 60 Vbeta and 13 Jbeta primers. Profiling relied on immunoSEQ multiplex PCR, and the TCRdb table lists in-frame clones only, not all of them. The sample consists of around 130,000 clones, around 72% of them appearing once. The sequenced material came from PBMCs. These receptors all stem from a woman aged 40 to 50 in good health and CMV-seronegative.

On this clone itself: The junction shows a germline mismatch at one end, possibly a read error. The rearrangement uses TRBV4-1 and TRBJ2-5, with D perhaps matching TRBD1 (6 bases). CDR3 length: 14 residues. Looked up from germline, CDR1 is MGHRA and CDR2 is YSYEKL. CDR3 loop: CASNQEQGLETQYF. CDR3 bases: TGCGCCAGCAACCAAGAACAGGGTTTGGAGACCCAGTACTTC.

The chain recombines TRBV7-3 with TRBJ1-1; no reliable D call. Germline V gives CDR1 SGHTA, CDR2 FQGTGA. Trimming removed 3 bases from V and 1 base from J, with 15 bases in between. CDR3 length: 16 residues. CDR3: CASSFIGPRGNTEAFF. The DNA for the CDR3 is TGTGCCAGCAGCTTTATCGGGCCGCGGGGGAACACTGAAGCTTTCTTT.

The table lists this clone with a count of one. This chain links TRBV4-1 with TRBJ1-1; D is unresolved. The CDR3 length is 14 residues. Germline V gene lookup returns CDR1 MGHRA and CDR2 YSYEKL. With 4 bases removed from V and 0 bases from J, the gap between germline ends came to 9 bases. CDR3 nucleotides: TGCGCCAGCAGCCGGGAGACACTGAACACTGAAGCTTTCTTT. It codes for CASSRETLNTEAFF.

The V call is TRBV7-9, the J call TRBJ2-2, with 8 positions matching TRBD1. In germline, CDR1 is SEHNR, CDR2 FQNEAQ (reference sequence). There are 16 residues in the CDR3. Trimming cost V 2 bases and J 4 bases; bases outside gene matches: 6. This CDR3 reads CASSLPDREVTGELFF. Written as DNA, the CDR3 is TGTGCCAGCAGCTTACCGGACAGGGAGGTCACCGGGGAGCTGTTTTTT.

CDR3: CASSFVDSPLHF. The CDR3 DNA reads as TGTGCCAGCAGCTTTGTAGATTCACCCCTCCACTTT. The chain employs TRBV5-5 and TRBJ1-6, with D hard to call. This CDR3 contains 12 residues. V was cut by 2 bases and J by 8 bases, with 5 bases left in between. CDR1 is SGHKS and CDR2 is YYEKEE in the germline V gene (reference sequence). The full variable domain, in which reference TRBV5-5 and TRBJ1-6 provide the parts outside the CDR3, is DAGVTQSPTHLIKTRGQQVTLRCSPISGHKSVSWYQQVLGQGPQFIFQYYEKEERGRGNFPDRFSARQFPNYSSELNVNALLLGDSALYLCASSFVDSPLHFGNGTRLTVT.

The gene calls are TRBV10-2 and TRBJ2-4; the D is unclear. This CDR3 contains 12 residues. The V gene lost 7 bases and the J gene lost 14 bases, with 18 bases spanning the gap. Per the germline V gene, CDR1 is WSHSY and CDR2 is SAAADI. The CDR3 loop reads CASTEANGGEYF. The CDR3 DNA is TGCGCCAGCACAGAGGCCAATGGTGGTGAGTACTTC.

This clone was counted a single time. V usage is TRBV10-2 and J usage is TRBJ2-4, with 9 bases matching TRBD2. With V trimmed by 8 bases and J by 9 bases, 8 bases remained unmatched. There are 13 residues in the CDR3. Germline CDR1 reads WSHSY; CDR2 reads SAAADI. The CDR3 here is CASLLSGRSIQYF. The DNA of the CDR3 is TGCGCCAGCCTTTTAAGCGGGAGGAGCATTCAGTACTTC.

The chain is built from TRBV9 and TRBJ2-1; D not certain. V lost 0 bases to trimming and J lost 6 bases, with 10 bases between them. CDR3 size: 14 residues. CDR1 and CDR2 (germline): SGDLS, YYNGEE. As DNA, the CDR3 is TGTGCCAGCAGCGTAGACCCCGCCGGCAATGAGCAGTTCTTC. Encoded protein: CASSVDPAGNEQFF.